These T cell receptor beta chains were read from a single sample in a study of PD-1 blockade in classical Hodgkin lymphoma. The assay was immunoSEQ multiplex PCR, and TCRdb's table has in-frame clones only and misses some. In the table there are about 13,000 clones, about 82% of which are singletons. The source was peripheral blood mononuclear cells (PBMCs), collected at baseline. Source of these receptors: a human donor with classical Hodgkin lymphoma. Both conserved end residues are part of each CDR3. Each record gives: D gene, V gene, J gene, clone size, CDR3 length, CDR3 DNA, CDR3 protein. A D gene is named only where the DNA matches it firmly. The size field is filled for only some rows; it gives once, few, many or a size class.

d_gene: TRBD1; v_gene: TRBV27; j_gene: TRBJ2-5; abundance: -; len: 15; CDR3nt: TGTGCCAGCAGTTTCTCGACAGGGGACCAAGAGACCCAGTACTTC; CDR3aa: CASSFSTGDQETQYF
d_gene: -; v_gene: TRBV28; j_gene: TRBJ2-2; abundance: -; len: 13; CDR3nt: TGTGCCAGCAGTTTATTATCCCCCGGGGAGCTGTTTTTT; CDR3aa: CASSLLSPGELFF
d_gene: -; v_gene: TRBV9; j_gene: TRBJ1-1; abundance: -; len: 13; CDR3nt: TGTGCCAGCAGCGTATCGGTGAACACTGAAGCTTTCTTT; CDR3aa: CASSVSVNTEAFF
d_gene: -; v_gene: TRBV29-1; j_gene: TRBJ2-5; abundance: few; len: 12; CDR3nt: TGCAGCGTTGAAACGGGCGGGAAGACCCAGTACTTC; CDR3aa: CSVETGGKTQYF
d_gene: -; v_gene: TRBV4-2; j_gene: TRBJ1-6; abundance: -; len: 13; CDR3nt: TGTGCCAGCAGCCAGGCCAGTTCTGGACCCCTCCACTTT; CDR3aa: CASSQASSGPLHF
d_gene: -; v_gene: TRBV18; j_gene: TRBJ2-7; abundance: once; len: 15; CDR3nt: TGTGCCAGCTCACCATTACAGGTTATGGACTACGAGCAGTACTTC; CDR3aa: CASSPLQVMDYEQYF
d_gene: -; v_gene: TRBV28; j_gene: TRBJ1-1; abundance: -; len: 14; CDR3nt: TGTGCCAGCAGTCCCGGGACACTGAACACTGAAGCTTTCTTT; CDR3aa: CASSPGTLNTEAFF
d_gene: -; v_gene: TRBV4-2; j_gene: TRBJ2-7; abundance: -; len: 13; CDR3nt: TGTGCCAGCAGCCAAGTGTCGGGGGTCGAGCAGTACTTC; CDR3aa: CASSQVSGVEQYF
d_gene: -; v_gene: TRBV5-4; j_gene: TRBJ1-6; abundance: -; len: 17; CDR3nt: TGTGCCAGCAGCCAAAAAGGGTTAGCATCCTATAATTCACCCCTCCACTTT; CDR3aa: CASSQKGLASYNSPLHF
d_gene: TRBD1; v_gene: TRBV2; j_gene: TRBJ1-5; abundance: few; len: 15; CDR3nt: TGTGCCAGCACCCAGGACAGGGGCAGCAATCAGCCCCAGCATTTT; CDR3aa: CASTQDRGSNQPQHF
d_gene: -; v_gene: TRBV4-3; j_gene: TRBJ1-1; abundance: -; len: 15; CDR3nt: TGCGCCAGCAGCCAAGCGGGGTCCGGAAACACTGAAGCTTTCTTT; CDR3aa: CASSQAGSGNTEAFF
d_gene: TRBD2; v_gene: TRBV7-2; j_gene: TRBJ2-2; abundance: -; len: 18; CDR3nt: TGTGCCAGCAGCAAGCGGGGAATAGGGATCGCGAACACCGGGGAGCTGTTTTTT; CDR3aa: CASSKRGIGIANTGELFF
d_gene: TRBD2; v_gene: TRBV5-1; j_gene: TRBJ2-3; abundance: few; len: 15; CDR3nt: TGCGCCAGCAGCTTGGCTAGCGGGGGGTTCGATACGCAGTATTTT; CDR3aa: CASSLASGGFDTQYF
d_gene: -; v_gene: TRBV19; j_gene: TRBJ1-2; abundance: -; len: 11; CDR3nt: TGTGCCAGTAGTATAGGACGGCAGGCGAACTTC; CDR3aa: CASSIGRQANF
d_gene: -; v_gene: TRBV4-1; j_gene: TRBJ1-1; abundance: -; len: 15; CDR3nt: TGCGCCAGCAGCCAAGAGGAGGGGGTGCGCACTGAAGCTTTCTTT; CDR3aa: CASSQEEGVRTEAFF
d_gene: -; v_gene: TRBV6-6; j_gene: TRBJ2-3; abundance: few; len: 14; CDR3nt: TGTGCCAGCGGGGCGGGGGCAGGCACAGATACGCAGTATTTT; CDR3aa: CASGAGAGTDTQYF
d_gene: -; v_gene: TRBV27; j_gene: TRBJ1-2; abundance: -; len: 14; CDR3nt: TGTGCCAGCAGACCCGACAGCTATTCCTATGGCTACACCTTC; CDR3aa: CASRPDSYSYGYTF
d_gene: -; v_gene: TRBV5-6; j_gene: TRBJ2-2; abundance: -; len: 15; CDR3nt: TGTGCCAGCAGCTTGGGAGCTTGGGGCGCCGGGGAGCTGTTTTTT; CDR3aa: CASSLGAWGAGELFF
d_gene: -; v_gene: TRBV18; j_gene: TRBJ1-6; abundance: few; len: 14; CDR3nt: TGTGCCAGCTCACTTCAGGGTCAGGGTTCACCCCTCCACTTT; CDR3aa: CASSLQGQGSPLHF
d_gene: -; v_gene: TRBV6-5; j_gene: TRBJ1-2; abundance: few; len: 15; CDR3nt: TGTGCCAGCAGTTACTCGGGTGGGGGTAGGCATGGCTACACCTTC; CDR3aa: CASSYSGGGRHGYTF
d_gene: TRBD2; v_gene: TRBV5-1; j_gene: TRBJ2-3; abundance: -; len: 15; CDR3nt: TGCGCCAGCAGCTTGGTAGGCGTAGCGGGGGATACGCAGTATTTT; CDR3aa: CASSLVGVAGDTQYF
d_gene: -; v_gene: TRBV30; j_gene: TRBJ2-3; abundance: -; len: 15; CDR3nt: TGTGCCTGGAGTGTACAGGACACTAGCACAGATACGCAGTATTTT; CDR3aa: CAWSVQDTSTDTQYF
d_gene: TRBD1; v_gene: TRBV5-6; j_gene: TRBJ1-4; abundance: once; len: 15; CDR3nt: TGTGCCAGCAGCGGGGACGGGACAGCTAATGAAAAACTGTTTTTT; CDR3aa: CASSGDGTANEKLFF
d_gene: -; v_gene: TRBV10-3; j_gene: TRBJ2-7; abundance: -; len: 12; CDR3nt: TGTGCCATCAGCCGCACCTCCTACGAGCAGTACTTC; CDR3aa: CAISRTSYEQYF
d_gene: -; v_gene: TRBV5-1; j_gene: TRBJ1-1; abundance: -; len: 11; CDR3nt: TGCGCCAGCCGGGCGAACACTGAAGCTTTCTTT; CDR3aa: CASRANTEAFF
d_gene: -; v_gene: TRBV27; j_gene: TRBJ2-1; abundance: -; len: 16; CDR3nt: TGTGCCAGCGCCGTTGTACTTCCGGGTACATTTAATGAGCAGTTCTTC; CDR3aa: CASAVVLPGTFNEQFF
d_gene: -; v_gene: TRBV7-2; j_gene: TRBJ2-2; abundance: -; len: 15; CDR3nt: TGTGCCAGCAGCTTAGAAGGTCGGGCGAGTACGGAGCTGTTTTTT; CDR3aa: CASSLEGRASTELFF
d_gene: TRBD2; v_gene: TRBV15; j_gene: TRBJ2-2; abundance: -; len: 19; CDR3nt: TGTGCCACCAGCAACCCACGGGGTAGCGGGGGGACGAACACCGGGGAGCTGTTTTTT; CDR3aa: CATSNPRGSGGTNTGELFF